Presented here are 24 T cell receptor beta chains from one specimen sequenced in a study of shared clonotypes between healthy human individuals (dated by TCRdb to 2019 to 2021). To prepare the library, the immunoSEQ multiplex PCR assay was applied. TCRdb holds this immuneACCESS table with in-frame rearrangements only. Some clones are missing; in checked studies, unresolved V genes explain under half, and the rest has no known cause. For this sample the table gives some 530,000 clones, of which approximately 78% were detected only once. The ten top clones hold more than 10% of the sample. The source material was PBMCs. These receptors were collected from a woman aged 40 to 50 in good health. Some clones in this sample may be carry-over from other donors' samples.

The gene calls are TRBV5-1 and TRBJ2-2; 11 nucleotides match TRBD1. The CDR3 spans 16 residues. After removal of 1 base from V and 7 bases from J, the junction contained 6 bases not matched to a gene. The germline V gene has CDR1 SGHRS and CDR2 YFSETQ. In nucleotides, the CDR3 is TGCGCCAGCAGCTTGTCTAGGACAGGGGGCTTCGGGGAGCTGTTTTTT. It yields the protein CASSLSRTGGFGELFF.

This clone was seen a handful of times. V and J are TRBV10-2 and TRBJ2-7; D may be TRBD1 or TRBD2 (5 bases each). This CDR3 comprises 14 residues. The V and J ends lost 7 bases and 0 bases respectively, with 13 bases between them. Germline CDR1 WSHSY, CDR2 SAAADI. CDR3 in amino acids: CASKPGRTSYEQYF. Written as DNA, the CDR3 is TGCGCCAGCAAGCCGGGACGGACCTCCTACGAGCAGTACTTC.

The chain is built from TRBV30 and TRBJ2-3; TRBD2 matches at 8 bases. This CDR3 has 12 residues. Germline CDR1 reads GTSNPN; CDR2 reads SVGIG (reference sequence). The CDR3 DNA reads TGTACCTTCGGGGGGGGAGGAGATACGCAGTATTTT. Translation gives CTFGGGGDTQYF.

The chain recombines TRBV29-1 with TRBJ2-6; no reliable D call. V was shortened by 5 bases and J by 1 base, with 6 bases between the two germline ends. Germline V gene lookup returns CDR1 SQVTM and CDR2 ANQGSEA. CDR3 length: 13 residues. The CDR3 sequence is CSVWGSGANVLTF. In DNA form, the CDR3 reads TGCAGCGTTTGGGGATCTGGGGCCAACGTCCTGACTTTC.

The CDR3 coding sequence is TGTGCCAGCAGCATAAGGGGTGATCAGCCCCAGCATTTT. Translation gives CASSIRGDQPQHF. The chain joins TRBV7-8 to TRBJ1-5, with D possibly matching TRBD1 (5 bases). Trimming took 5 bases from V and 5 from J, leaving 10 bases between them. The CDR3 is 13 residues long. Germline CDR1 and CDR2: SGHVS and FQNEAQ. The full variable domain, its missing parts supplied by reference TRBV7-8 and TRBJ1-5, is GAGVSQSPRYKVAKRGQDVALRCDPISGHVSLFWYQQALGQGPEFLTYFQNEAQLDKSGLPSDRFFAERPEGSVSTLKIQRTQQEDSAVYLCASSIRGDQPQHFGDGTRLSIL.

This chain connects TRBV18 to TRBJ2-7, with D hard to call. The V end was cut by 1 base, the J end by 7 bases, with 11 bases between. Germline-derived CDR1 and CDR2 are KGHSH and LQKENI. This CDR3 has 13 amino acids. In DNA form, the CDR3 reads TGTGCCAGCTCACCACTCATGGGATGGGAGCAGTACTTC. Its protein product is CASSPLMGWEQYF.

There are a few counts of this clone. This same CDR3 is encoded by further DNA sequences in the sample. The chain uses TRBV7-2 and TRBJ1-4; D possibly corresponds to TRBD1 (5 bases). The ends were cut back, 1 base at V and 7 bases at J, with 13 bases in the middle. The germline gives CDR1 SGHTA, CDR2 FQGNSA. The CDR3 totals 15 residues. This chain's CDR3 is CASSLEGQGGEKLFF. CDR3 sequence (DNA): TGTGCCAGCAGCTTAGAGGGTCAGGGTGGTGAAAAACTGTTTTTT.

In its sample, this clone was seen once. The rearrangement links TRBV28 to TRBJ2-7; D unresolved. Germline V lookup: CDR1 MDHEN, CDR2 SYDVKM. The CDR3 contains 11 residues. Trimming left V 3 bases short and J 5 bases short, with 5 bases between. The CDR3 protein is CASSFWNEQYF. The CDR3 DNA is TGTGCCAGCAGTTTTTGGAACGAGCAGTACTTC. Looking up the rest from reference TRBV28 and TRBJ2-7 gives the full variable domain: DVKVTQSSRYLVKRTGEKVFLECVQDMDHENMFWYRQDPGLGLRLIYFSYDVKMKEKGDIPEGYSVSREKKERFSLILESASTNQTSMYLCASSFWNEQYFGPGTRLTVT.

In the case of this clone: The junction shows a germline mismatch at one end, possibly a read error. The rearrangement uses TRBV7-7 and TRBJ2-5, with 8 bases matching TRBD1. Germline lookup yields CDR1 SSHAT and CDR2 FNYEAQ (reference sequence). The CDR3 contains 16 residues. CDR3 amino acids: CASSPRAGGMGETQYF. DNA of the CDR3: TGTGCTAGCAGCCCCCGGGCAGGGGGCATGGGAGAGACCCAGTACTTC.

This clone was counted many times. Other DNA sequences in this specimen translate into the identical CDR3. The rearrangement links TRBV5-6 to TRBJ1-1; D is undetermined. Germline V gene sequence: CDR1 SGHDT, CDR2 YYEEEE. This CDR3 contains 14 residues. The V end lost 1 base, the J end lost 5 bases, and 12 bases lay between the germline ends. CDR3: CASSLKNGRTEAFF. For the CDR3, the DNA is TGTGCCAGCAGCTTGAAAAACGGAAGGACTGAAGCTTTCTTT.

With respect to this clone: A single base is all that separates this from a far larger clone, so a read error is likely. The rearrangement joins TRBV28 to TRBJ2-7; D is unresolved. Per germline, CDR1 MDHEN and CDR2 SYDVKM. The CDR3 contains 13 residues. CDR3 sequence (DNA): TGTGTCAGCAGTTCTCTGAGCTCCTACGAGCAGTACTTC. Its translation: CVSSSLSSYEQYF.

This clone appeared a single time. This chain joins TRBV5-1 and TRBJ2-3; 8 bases line up with TRBD2. Germline assignment: CDR1 SGHRS and CDR2 YFSETQ. This CDR3 region has 16 residues. V lost 2 bases to trimming and J lost 2 bases; unmatched junction nucleotides: 7. The CDR3 here is CASSLLADIPTDTQYF. CDR3 coding DNA: TGCGCCAGCAGCTTACTAGCGGACATCCCCACAGATACGCAGTATTTT.

This clone came up once. V usage is TRBV7-2 and J usage is TRBJ1-5; a possible D gene is TRBD1 (6 bases). The CDR3 runs to 15 residues. The germline V gene has CDR1 SGHTA and CDR2 FQGNSA. Trimming removed 1 base from V and 6 bases from J, with 13 bases in between. The CDR3 DNA follows: TGTGCCAGCAGCTTAGAACAGGGAGTCGGTCAGCCCCAGCATTTT. It specifies CASSLEQGVGQPQHF. Looking up the rest from reference TRBV7-2 and TRBJ1-5 gives the full variable domain: GAGVSQSPSNKVTEKGKDVELRCDPISGHTALYWYRQSLGQGLEFLIYFQGNSAPDKSGLPSDRFSAERTGGSVSTLTIQRTQQEDSAVYLCASSLEQGVGQPQHFGDGTRLSIL.

The gene calls are TRBV2 and TRBJ1-1; D remains unclear. CDR3 length equals 13 residues. V lost 8 bases and J lost 5, with 15 bases in between. Germline values: CDR1 SNHLY, CDR2 FYNNEI. The chain's CDR3 is CASFPGLRTEAFF. CDR3 sequence (DNA): TGTGCCAGCTTCCCTGGCCTTAGGACTGAAGCTTTCTTT.

The chain has TRBV11-2 and TRBJ1-5, with no clear D. The V and J ends lost 0 bases and 3 bases respectively, with 6 bases between them. The CDR3 sequence is 14 residues long. Germline CDR1 reads SGHAT; CDR2 reads FQNNGV. In DNA, the CDR3 is TGTGCCAGCAGCTTAGAAGGGCTCAATCAGCCCCAGCATTTT. It is translated as CASSLEGLNQPQHF. Based on the CDR3 plus reference TRBV11-2 and TRBJ1-5, the full variable domain is EAGVAQSPRYKIIEKRQSVAFWCNPISGHATLYWYQQILGQGPKLLIQFQNNGVVDDSQLPKDRFSAERLKGVDSTLKIQPAKLEDSAVYLCASSLEGLNQPQHFGDGTRLSIL.

The chain is built from TRBV21-1 and TRBJ2-7; TRBD1 was called by the table and not checked on the DNA. TRBV21-1 is recorded as a pseudogene. The CDR3 length is 15 residues. The CDR3 sequence is CASSKGQFSSYEQYF. DNA of the CDR3: TGTGCCAGCAGCAAAGGACAGTTCTCCTCCTACGAGCAGTACTTC.

V usage is TRBV23-1 and J usage is TRBJ2-5; either TRBD1 or TRBD2 may supply D (5 bases each). TRBV23-1 is an ORF; its function is uncertain. V was trimmed by 6 bases and J by 4 bases, leaving 9 bases between them. The CDR3 extends over 12 amino acids. Here the CDR3 reads CASRGEIETQYF. DNA for the CDR3: TGCGCCAGCAGGGGGGAAATAGAGACCCAGTACTTC.

The genes are TRBV7-9 and TRBJ1-6; no clear D. The CDR3 length is 14 residues. Germline V CDR1 and CDR2: SEHNR, FQNEAQ (reference sequence). Trimming took off 1 base at V and 5 bases at J, with 6 bases between the two ends. CDR3 in DNA: TGTGCCAGCAGCTTAGGGCCAAATAATTCACCCCTCCACTTT. Its translation: CASSLGPNNSPLHF.

This sequence joins TRBV7-8 and TRBJ1-2, with 8 bases that match TRBD1. This CDR3 contains 14 residues. Trimming removed 2 bases from V and 3 bases from J; junction bases left unmatched: 2. CDR1 is SGHVS, CDR2 FQNEAQ, per germline. The DNA of the CDR3 is TGTGCCAGCAGCTTACAGGGGGCAGACTATGGCTACACCTTC. Protein: CASSLQGADYGYTF.

In its sample, this clone was seen a few times. The chain recombines TRBV29-1 with TRBJ2-1; maybe TRBD2 (5 bases). This CDR3 is built from 16 residues. V gave up 2 bases and J gave up 0 bases, with 14 bases separating them. Germline V gives CDR1 SQVTM, CDR2 ANQGSEA. The CDR3 sequence: CSVEIAAASSYNEQFF. CDR3 DNA sequence: TGCAGCGTTGAAATCGCAGCGGCCAGCTCCTACAATGAGCAGTTCTTC.

The V and J genes are TRBV7-2 and TRBJ2-1; 11 bases agree with TRBD1. The trim removed 5 bases at V and 8 bases at J, leaving 11 bases unmatched. The CDR3 is 16 amino acids. The V gene's germline CDR1 is SGHTA and CDR2 FQGNSA. The CDR3 is CASSLSGQGAFYEQFF. For the CDR3, the DNA is TGTGCCAGCAGCCTTAGCGGACAGGGGGCCTTCTATGAGCAGTTCTTC.

The rearrangement joins TRBV19 to TRBJ2-1; D perhaps matches TRBD2 (5 bases). CDR1 is LNHDA, CDR2 SQIVND, per germline (reference sequence). The CDR3 length is 14 residues. Trimming cost V 2 bases and J 5 bases, with 10 bases left between them. The CDR3 is CASSILPGDNEQFF. The DNA for the CDR3 is TGTGCCAGTAGTATACTTCCCGGGGACAATGAGCAGTTCTTC.

This clone was seen more than once but under ten times. The chain joins TRBV7-9 to TRBJ1-2, with D perhaps TRBD1 (5 bases). CDR3 length equals 13 residues. CDR1 SEHNR and CDR2 FQNEAQ come from the germline V gene (reference sequence). Trimming removed 4 bases from V and 3 bases from J, with 9 bases in between. The CDR3 coding sequence is TGTGCCAGCAGCTGGGACGGGGACTATGGCTACACCTTC. Translated, it gives CASSWDGDYGYTF.

This clone has a count of ten or more. At the DNA level, this CDR3 is encoded by other sequences in the same sample as well. The chain recombines TRBV30 with TRBJ1-1; no reliable D call. Trimming pared 5 bases from V and 1 base from J, leaving 8 bases between. Germline V gene lookup returns CDR1 GTSNPN and CDR2 SVGIG (reference sequence). The CDR3 consists of 12 residues. CDR3 sequence reads: CAWAPGNTEAFF. In nucleotides, the CDR3 is TGTGCCTGGGCCCCGGGGAACACTGAAGCTTTCTTT. The full variable domain, with the rest looked up from reference TRBV30 and TRBJ1-1, is SQTIHQWPATLVQPVGSPLSLECTVEGTSNPNLYWYRQAAGRGLQLLFYSVGIGQISSEVPQNLSASRPQDRQFILSSKKLLLSDSGFYLCAWAPGNTEAFFGQGTRLTVV.